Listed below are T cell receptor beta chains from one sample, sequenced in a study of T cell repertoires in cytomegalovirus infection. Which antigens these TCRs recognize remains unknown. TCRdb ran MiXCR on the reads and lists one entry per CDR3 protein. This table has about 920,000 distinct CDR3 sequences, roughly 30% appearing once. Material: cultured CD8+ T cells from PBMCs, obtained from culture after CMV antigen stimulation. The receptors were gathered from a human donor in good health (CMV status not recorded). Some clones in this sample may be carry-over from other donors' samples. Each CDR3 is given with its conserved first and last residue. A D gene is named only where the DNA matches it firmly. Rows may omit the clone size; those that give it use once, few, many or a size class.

CASGFFPPTGDDTDTQYF TGTGCTAGTGGTTTCTTTCCCCCGACAGGGGACGACACAGATACGCAGTATTTT TRBV12-5 few TRBJ2-3 18 TRBD1
CASSASPPGLKDGYTF TGTGCCAGCAGCGCCAGCCCCCCGGGGTTAAAGGATGGCTACACCTTC TRBV11-1 many TRBJ1-2 16 NA
CASSFCLTYNEQFF TGTGCCAGCAGTTTTTGCCTAACCTACAATGAGCAGTTCTTC TRBV27 NA TRBJ2-1 14 NA
CAISSGQSPHEQYF TGTGCCATCAGTAGCGGCCAATCTCCCCACGAGCAGTACTTC TRBV10-3 few TRBJ2-7 14 NA
CASSFHGQTWEAFF TGTGCCAGCAGCTTCCACGGACAGACTTGGGAAGCTTTCTTT TRBV7-9 few TRBJ1-1 14 NA
CASSYLGRGQGSLTTEAFF TGTGCCAGCAGTTACTTGGGCCGGGGACAGGGGAGTTTGACGACTGAAGCTTTCTTT TRBV6-2/TRBV6-3 many TRBJ1-1 19 TRBD1
CASSSDRSSTDAQYF TGTGCCAGCAGTTCTGACAGGTCTAGCACAGATGCGCAGTATTTT TRBV5-6 NA TRBJ2-3 15 NA
CASSLIFSDTQYF TGTGCCAGCAGCTTAATTTTTTCAGATACGCAGTATTTT TRBV7-3 few TRBJ2-3 13 NA
CASSLGVRAGGYEQYF TGTGCCAGCAGTTTAGGGGTCCGAGCGGGGGGTTACGAGCAGTACTTC TRBV27 NA TRBJ2-7 16 TRBD2
CASIEKRGGKAFF TGTGCCAGCATTGAAAAGCGAGGCGGTAAAGCTTTCTTT TRBV6-4 NA TRBJ1-1 13 NA
CASGLGGGSGYIGELFF TGTGCTAGTGGTTTAGGGGGGGGTAGCGGCTACATCGGGGAGCTGTTTTTT TRBV12-5 NA TRBJ2-2 17 NA
CASSLAGRRLLMNTEAFF TGTGCCAGCAGCTTAGCAGGGCGCAGGCTTTTAATGAACACTGAAGCTTTCTTT TRBV7-6 NA TRBJ1-1 18 NA
CASNRDSTNEKLFF TGTGCCAGCAACCGGGACAGTACTAATGAAAAACTGTTTTTT TRBV12-3/TRBV12-4 few TRBJ1-4 14 TRBD1
CASSQGSGSTDTQYF TGTGCCAGCAGCCAAGGTTCCGGGAGCACAGATACGCAGTATTTT TRBV14 NA TRBJ2-3 15 NA
CASSLAERARGSPLHF TGTGCCAGCAGCCTTGCGGAAAGGGCCAGGGGCTCACCCCTCCACTTT TRBV7-6 many TRBJ1-6 16 NA
CASSQGLGQNYGYTF TGCGCCAGCAGCCAAGGATTGGGACAGAACTATGGCTACACCTTC TRBV4-3 few TRBJ1-2 15 TRBD1
CASIITGTSGGNEQFF TGTGCCAGCATTATTACCGGGACTAGCGGGGGAAATGAGCAGTTCTTC TRBV2 few TRBJ2-1 16 TRBD2
CASTPRTAVNTEALF TGTGCCAGTACTCCGAGGACGGCAGTTAACACTGAAGCTCTCTTT TRBV19 NA TRBJ1-1 15 NA
CASTIRGPTLNTGELFF TGTGCCAGCACCATCAGGGGGCCCACCCTGAACACCGGGGAGCTGTTTTTT TRBV27 few TRBJ2-2 17 TRBD1
CASSPGGSVISNQPQHF TGTGCCAGCAGCCCAGGGGGCTCAGTAATTAGCAATCAGCCCCAGCATTTT TRBV27 NA TRBJ1-5 17 TRBD1
CASGLTNYGYTF TGTGCTAGTGGTTTGACTAACTATGGCTACACCTTC TRBV12-5 NA TRBJ1-2 12 NA
CASIGGGEQYF TGTGCCAGCATCGGGGGAGGCGAGCAGTACTTC TRBV27 NA TRBJ2-7 11 NA
CASSYRWGYEAFF TGTGCCAGCAGCTACCGTTGGGGATACGAAGCTTTCTTT TRBV7-8 many TRBJ1-1 13 NA
CASSLNIQTSYEQYF TGTGCCAGCAGTTTAAACATTCAAACCTCCTACGAGCAGTACTTC TRBV27 NA TRBJ2-7 15 NA
CASSYSGERYF TGTGCCAGCAGTTACTCCGGGGAGAGGTACTTC TRBV6-2/TRBV6-3 few TRBJ2-4 11 NA
CASSEDTNRVAEAFF TGTGCCAGCAGTGAAGACACTAACAGGGTAGCTGAAGCTTTCTTT TRBV6-1 NA TRBJ1-1 15 NA
CASSKRPGLQQETQYF TGTGCCAGTAGTAAACGGCCGGGACTCCAACAAGAGACCCAGTACTTC TRBV19 NA TRBJ2-5 16 NA
CASSQAGRVPYYGYTF TGCGCCAGCAGCCAAGCGGGCAGGGTGCCCTACTATGGCTACACCTTC TRBV4-1 NA TRBJ1-2 16 NA
CASRGLAANTGELFF TGTGCCAGCAGAGGGTTGGCAGCGAACACCGGGGAGCTGTTTTTT TRBV7-6 many TRBJ2-2 15 NA
CASSYAPKTEQFF TGTGCCAGCAGTTACGCCCCCAAGACAGAGCAGTTCTTC TRBV6-5 NA TRBJ2-1 13 NA
CASSPEAGSYTEAFF TGTGCCAGCAGCCCCGAGGCAGGTTCTTACACTGAAGCTTTCTTT TRBV3-1 NA TRBJ1-1 15 NA
CASSGWTSYRVDTQYF TGTGCCAGCAGCGGATGGACTAGCTATCGGGTAGATACGCAGTATTTT TRBV5-6 few TRBJ2-3 16 TRBD2
CASSLLQENGYTF TGTGCCAGCAGCTTGCTCCAGGAAAATGGCTACACCTTC TRBV7-2 once TRBJ1-2 13 NA
CASTPGLAGAESYNEQFF TGTGCCAGCACCCCGGGCCTAGCGGGGGCCGAATCCTACAATGAGCAGTTCTTC TRBV12-3/TRBV12-4 few TRBJ2-1 18 TRBD2
CASSPPSSNEQFF TGTGCCAGCTCACCACCGTCTAGCAATGAGCAGTTCTTC TRBV18 few TRBJ2-1 13 NA
CASSKKPGQGRDNSPLHF TGTGCCAGCTCAAAGAAACCGGGACAGGGTAGAGATAATTCACCCCTCCACTTT TRBV18 few TRBJ1-6 18 TRBD1
CASSLEIGGEQYF TGTGCCAGCAGCTTGGAGATAGGGGGCGAGCAGTACTTC TRBV5-5 few TRBJ2-7 13 NA
CASSSQDNYGYTF TGTGCCAGCAGTTCCCAGGATAACTATGGCTACACCTTC TRBV28 medium-sized TRBJ1-2 13 NA
CARSTGRFSYEQYF TGTGCCCGCAGTACGGGACGGTTCTCCTACGAGCAGTACTTC TRBV6-1 NA TRBJ2-7 14 NA
CASSSFEGASLPYEQYF TGTGCCAGCAGCTCTTTCGAGGGGGCCTCCTTACCGTACGAGCAGTACTTC TRBV7-2 many TRBJ2-7 17 TRBD1
CASSPGELYTGELFF TGTGCCAGCAGTCCGGGGGAACTGTACACCGGGGAGCTGTTTTTT TRBV7-2 few TRBJ2-2 15 NA
CASSSQGGGDGYTF TGTGCCAGCAGCAGCCAGGGGGGAGGCGATGGCTACACCTTC TRBV12-3/TRBV12-4 few TRBJ1-2 14 TRBD1
CSVVWPDTGELFF TGCAGCGTTGTATGGCCCGACACCGGGGAGCTGTTTTTT TRBV29-1 NA TRBJ2-2 13 NA
CASSYVAGMSTGELFF TGTGCCAGCAGTTACGTAGCAGGGATGAGCACCGGGGAGCTGTTTTTT TRBV6-5 NA TRBJ2-2 16 NA
CASSPRSSTYEQYF TGTGCCAGCAGTCCCCGGTCCTCCACCTACGAGCAGTACTTC TRBV12-3/TRBV12-4 NA TRBJ2-7 14 NA
CASSLVGWGEREKLFF TGCGCCAGCAGCTTGGTGGGCTGGGGAGAACGGGAAAAACTGTTTTTT TRBV5-1 NA TRBJ1-4 16 NA